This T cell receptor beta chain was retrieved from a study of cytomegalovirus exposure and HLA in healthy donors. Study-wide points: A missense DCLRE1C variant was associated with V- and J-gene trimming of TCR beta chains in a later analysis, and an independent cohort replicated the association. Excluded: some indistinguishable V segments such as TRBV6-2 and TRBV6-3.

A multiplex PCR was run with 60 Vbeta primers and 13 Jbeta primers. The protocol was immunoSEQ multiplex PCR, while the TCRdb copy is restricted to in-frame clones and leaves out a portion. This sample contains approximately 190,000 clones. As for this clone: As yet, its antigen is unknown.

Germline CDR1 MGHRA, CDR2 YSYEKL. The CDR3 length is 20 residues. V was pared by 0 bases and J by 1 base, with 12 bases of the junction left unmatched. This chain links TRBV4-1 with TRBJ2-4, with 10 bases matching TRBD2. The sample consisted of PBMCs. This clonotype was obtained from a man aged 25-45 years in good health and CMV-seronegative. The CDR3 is CASSQEWLAGASKAKNIQYF. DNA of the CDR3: TGCGCCAGCAGCCAAGAATGGCTAGCGGGGGCCTCGAAGGCCAAAAACATTCAGTACTTC.